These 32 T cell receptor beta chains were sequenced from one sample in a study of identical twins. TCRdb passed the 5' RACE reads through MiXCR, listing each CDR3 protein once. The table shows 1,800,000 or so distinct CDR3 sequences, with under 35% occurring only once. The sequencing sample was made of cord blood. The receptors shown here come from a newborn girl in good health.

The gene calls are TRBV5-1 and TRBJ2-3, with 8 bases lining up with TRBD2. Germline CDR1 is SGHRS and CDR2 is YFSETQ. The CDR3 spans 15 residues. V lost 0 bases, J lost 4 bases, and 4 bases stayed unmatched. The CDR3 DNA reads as TGCGCCAGCAGCTTGGGGGGACTAGAGCCAGATACGCAGTATTTT. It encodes CASSLGGLEPDTQYF.

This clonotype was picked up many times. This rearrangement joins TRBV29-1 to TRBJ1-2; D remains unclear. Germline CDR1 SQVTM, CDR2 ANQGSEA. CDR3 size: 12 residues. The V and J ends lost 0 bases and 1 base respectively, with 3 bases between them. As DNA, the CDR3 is TGCAGCGTTGAAGACAATAACTATGGCTACACCTTC. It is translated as CSVEDNNYGYTF.

The CDR3 reads CSRPRDIYSNQPQHF. The CDR3 DNA reads TGCAGCCGACCCAGGGATATATATAGCAATCAGCCCCAGCATTTT. The V and J genes are TRBV29-1 and TRBJ1-5, with D possibly being TRBD1 (5 bases). The CDR3 has 15 residues. V lost 8 bases and J 0 bases, leaving 17 bases between the germline ends. Germline CDR1 and CDR2: SQVTM and ANQGSEA.

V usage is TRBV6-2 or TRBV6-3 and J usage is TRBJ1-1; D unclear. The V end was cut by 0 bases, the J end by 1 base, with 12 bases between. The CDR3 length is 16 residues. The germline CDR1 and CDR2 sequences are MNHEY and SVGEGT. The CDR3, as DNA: TGTGCCAGCAGTTACTCAAGCCAGGATGGGAACACTGAAGCTTTCTTT. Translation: CASSYSSQDGNTEAFF.

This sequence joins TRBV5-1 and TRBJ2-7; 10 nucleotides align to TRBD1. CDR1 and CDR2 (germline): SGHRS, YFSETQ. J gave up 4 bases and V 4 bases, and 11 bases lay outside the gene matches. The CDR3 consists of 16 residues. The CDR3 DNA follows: TGCGCCAGCAGCAGCCCCGGGACAGGGGCCCTTTACGAGCAGTACTTC. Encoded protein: CASSSPGTGALYEQYF.

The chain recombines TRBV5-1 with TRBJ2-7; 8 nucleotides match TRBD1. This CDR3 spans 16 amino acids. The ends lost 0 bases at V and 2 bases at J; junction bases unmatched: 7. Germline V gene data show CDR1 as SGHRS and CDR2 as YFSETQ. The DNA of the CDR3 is TGCGCCAGCAGCTTGGCCCGGACAGGGAACCCCTACGAGCAGTACTTC. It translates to CASSLARTGNPYEQYF. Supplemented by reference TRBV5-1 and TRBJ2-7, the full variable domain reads KAGVTQTPRYLIKTRGQQVTLSCSPISGHRSVSWYQQTPGQGLQFLFEYFSETQRNKGNFPGRFSGRQFSNSRSEMNVSTLELGDSALYLCASSLARTGNPYEQYFGPGTRLTVT.

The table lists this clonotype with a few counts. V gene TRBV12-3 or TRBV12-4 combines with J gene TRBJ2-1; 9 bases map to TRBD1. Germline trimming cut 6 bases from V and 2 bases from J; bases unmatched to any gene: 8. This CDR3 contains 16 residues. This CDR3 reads CASSRSRQGAYNEQFF. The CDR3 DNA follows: TGTGCCAGCAGCCGATCTCGACAGGGGGCCTACAATGAGCAGTTCTTC.

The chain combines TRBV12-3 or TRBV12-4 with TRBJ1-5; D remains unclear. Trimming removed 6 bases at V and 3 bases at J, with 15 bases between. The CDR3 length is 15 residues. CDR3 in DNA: TGTGCCAGCAGCCCTAAAAGGTTCTACAATCAGCCCCAGCATTTT. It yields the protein CASSPKRFYNQPQHF.

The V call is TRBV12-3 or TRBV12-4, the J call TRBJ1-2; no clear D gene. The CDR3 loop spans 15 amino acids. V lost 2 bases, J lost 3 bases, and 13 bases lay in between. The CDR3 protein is CASSLYRRRDYGYTF. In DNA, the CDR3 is TGTGCCAGCAGTTTATATAGGCGGAGAGACTATGGCTACACCTTC.

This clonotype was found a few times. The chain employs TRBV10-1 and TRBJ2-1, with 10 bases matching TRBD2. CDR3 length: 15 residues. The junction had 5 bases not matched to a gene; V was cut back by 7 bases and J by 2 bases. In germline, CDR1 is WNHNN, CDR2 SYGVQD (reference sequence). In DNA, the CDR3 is TGCGCCAGCATGGGTAGCGGGGGGACCTACAATGAGCAGTTCTTC. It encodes CASMGSGGTYNEQFF.

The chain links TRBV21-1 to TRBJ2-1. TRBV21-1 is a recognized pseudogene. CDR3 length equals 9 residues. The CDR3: CAGKNEQFF. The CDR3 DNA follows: TGTGCCGGAAAAAATGAGCAGTTCTTC.

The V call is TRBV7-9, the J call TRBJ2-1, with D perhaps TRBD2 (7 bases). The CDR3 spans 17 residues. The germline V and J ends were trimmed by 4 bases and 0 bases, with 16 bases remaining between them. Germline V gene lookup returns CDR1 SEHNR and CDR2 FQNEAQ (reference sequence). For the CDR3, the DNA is TGTGCCAGCAGCTCTAACGGGGGGCCGAGCTCCTACAATGAGCAGTTCTTC. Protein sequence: CASSSNGGPSSYNEQFF.

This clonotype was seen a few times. CDR3 bases: TGTGCCATCAGGCCAGCGGGAGTTGGAGATACGCAGTATTTT. It yields the protein CAIRPAGVGDTQYF. The chain is built from TRBV10-3 and TRBJ2-3; 8 bases align to TRBD2. The CDR3 is 14 amino acids. CDR1 ENHRY and CDR2 SYGVKD come from the germline V gene. V lost 6 bases to trimming and J lost 5 bases; unmatched junction nucleotides: 7.

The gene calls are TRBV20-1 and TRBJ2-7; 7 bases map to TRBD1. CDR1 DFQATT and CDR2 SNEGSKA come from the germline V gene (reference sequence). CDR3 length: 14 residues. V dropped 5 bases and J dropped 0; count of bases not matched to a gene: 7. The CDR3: CSARTGLSSYEQYF. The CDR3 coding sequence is TGCAGTGCTCGGACAGGTCTCAGCTCCTACGAGCAGTACTTC.

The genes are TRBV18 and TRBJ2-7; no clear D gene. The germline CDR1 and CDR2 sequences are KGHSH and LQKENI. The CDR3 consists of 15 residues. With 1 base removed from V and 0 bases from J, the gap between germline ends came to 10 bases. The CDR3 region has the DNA TGTGCCAGCTCACCACTCCCACCCATCTCCTACGAGCAGTACTTC. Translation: CASSPLPPISYEQYF.

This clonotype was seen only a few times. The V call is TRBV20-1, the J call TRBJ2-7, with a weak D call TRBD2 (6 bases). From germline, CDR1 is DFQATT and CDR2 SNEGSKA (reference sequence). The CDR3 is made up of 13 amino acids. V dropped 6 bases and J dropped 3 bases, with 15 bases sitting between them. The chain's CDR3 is CSAVRLVFYEQYF. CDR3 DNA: TGCAGTGCCGTCCGACTAGTTTTCTACGAGCAGTACTTC.

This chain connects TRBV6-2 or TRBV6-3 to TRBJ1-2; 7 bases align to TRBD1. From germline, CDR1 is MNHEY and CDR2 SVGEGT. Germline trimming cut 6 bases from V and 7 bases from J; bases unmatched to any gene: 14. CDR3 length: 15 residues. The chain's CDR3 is CASSRGTDLTSGYTF. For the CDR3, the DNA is TGTGCCAGCAGCCGCGGGACAGACCTTACCAGTGGCTACACCTTC.

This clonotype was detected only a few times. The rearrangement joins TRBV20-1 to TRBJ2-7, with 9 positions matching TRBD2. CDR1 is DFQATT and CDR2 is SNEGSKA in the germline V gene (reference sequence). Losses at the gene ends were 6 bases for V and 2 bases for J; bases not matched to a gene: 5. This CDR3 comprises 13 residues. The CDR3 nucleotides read TGCAGTGCCAAGGGACTAGCAGCCTACGAGCAGTACTTC. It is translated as CSAKGLAAYEQYF.

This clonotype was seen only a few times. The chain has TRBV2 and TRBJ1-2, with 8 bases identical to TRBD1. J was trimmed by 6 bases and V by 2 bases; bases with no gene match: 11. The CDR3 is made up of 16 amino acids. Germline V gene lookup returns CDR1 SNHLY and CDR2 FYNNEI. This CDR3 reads CASSEPSDREVDGYTF. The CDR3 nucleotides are TGTGCCAGCAGTGAACCTTCGGACAGGGAGGTGGATGGCTACACCTTC.

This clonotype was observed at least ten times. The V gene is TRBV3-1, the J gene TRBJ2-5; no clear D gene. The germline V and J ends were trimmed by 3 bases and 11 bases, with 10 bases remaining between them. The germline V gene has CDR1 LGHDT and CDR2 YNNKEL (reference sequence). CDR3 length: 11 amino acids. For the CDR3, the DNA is TGTGCCAGCAGCCACCAGGAAAAGCAGTACTTC. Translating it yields CASSHQEKQYF.

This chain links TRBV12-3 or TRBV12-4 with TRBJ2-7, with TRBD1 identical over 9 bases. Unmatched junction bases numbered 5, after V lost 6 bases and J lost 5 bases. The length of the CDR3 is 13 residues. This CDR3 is CASRETGGDEQYF. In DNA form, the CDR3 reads TGTGCCAGCAGAGAGACAGGGGGGGACGAGCAGTACTTC.

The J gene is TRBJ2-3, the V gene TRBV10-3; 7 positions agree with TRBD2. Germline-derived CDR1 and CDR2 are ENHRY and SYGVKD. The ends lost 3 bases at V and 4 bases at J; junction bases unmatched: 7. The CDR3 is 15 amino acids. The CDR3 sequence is CAISERTSGADTQYF. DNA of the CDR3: TGTGCCATCAGTGAAAGGACTAGTGGGGCAGATACGCAGTATTTT.

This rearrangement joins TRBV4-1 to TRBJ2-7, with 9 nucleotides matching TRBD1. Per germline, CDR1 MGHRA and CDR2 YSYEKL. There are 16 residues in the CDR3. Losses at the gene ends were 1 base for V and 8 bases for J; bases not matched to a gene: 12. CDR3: CASSQVAGQGFRKQYF. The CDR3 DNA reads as TGCGCCAGCAGCCAAGTGGCGGGACAGGGATTTCGCAAGCAGTACTTC.

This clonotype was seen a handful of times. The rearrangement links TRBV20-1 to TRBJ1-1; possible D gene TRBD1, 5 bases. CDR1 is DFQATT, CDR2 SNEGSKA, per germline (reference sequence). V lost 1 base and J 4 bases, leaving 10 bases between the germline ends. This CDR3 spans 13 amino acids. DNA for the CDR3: TGCAGTGCTAGAGCGGGCCAGGGCACTGAAGCTTTCTTT. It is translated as CSARAGQGTEAFF.

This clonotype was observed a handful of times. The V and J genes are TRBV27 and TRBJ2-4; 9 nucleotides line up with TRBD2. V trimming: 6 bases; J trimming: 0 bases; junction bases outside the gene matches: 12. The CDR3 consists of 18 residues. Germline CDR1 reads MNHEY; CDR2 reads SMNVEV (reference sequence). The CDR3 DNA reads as TGTGCCAGCAGCCCAATAGCGGGAGTGACAGTAGCCAAAAACATTCAGTACTTC. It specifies CASSPIAGVTVAKNIQYF.

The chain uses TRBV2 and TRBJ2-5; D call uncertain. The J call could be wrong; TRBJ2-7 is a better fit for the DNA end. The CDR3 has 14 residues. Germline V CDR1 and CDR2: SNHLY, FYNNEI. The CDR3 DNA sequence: TGTGCCAGCAGTGAAGCCCCATATATCGGCGAGCAGTACTTC. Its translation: CASSEAPYIGEQYF.

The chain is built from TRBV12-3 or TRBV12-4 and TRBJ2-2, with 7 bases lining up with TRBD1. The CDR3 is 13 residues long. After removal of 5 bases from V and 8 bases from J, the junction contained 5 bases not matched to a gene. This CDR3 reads CASSQGVGGELFF. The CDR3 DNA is TGTGCCAGCAGTCAGGGGGTAGGAGGGGAGCTGTTTTTT.

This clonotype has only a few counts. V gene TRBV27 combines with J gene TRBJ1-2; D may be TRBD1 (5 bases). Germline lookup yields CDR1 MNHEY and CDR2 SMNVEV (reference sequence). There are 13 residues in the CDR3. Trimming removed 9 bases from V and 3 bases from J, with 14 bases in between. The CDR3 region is CASSPGHYYGYTF. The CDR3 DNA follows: TGTGCCAGTAGTCCCGGACACTACTATGGCTACACCTTC.

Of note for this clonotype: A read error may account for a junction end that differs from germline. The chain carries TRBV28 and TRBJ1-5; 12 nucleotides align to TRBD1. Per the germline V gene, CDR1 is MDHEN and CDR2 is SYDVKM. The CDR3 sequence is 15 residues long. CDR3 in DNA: TGTGCCAGCAGCGACCCGGGACAGGGGGCTCAGCCCCGGCATTTT. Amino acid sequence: CASSDPGQGAQPRHF.

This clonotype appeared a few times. In nucleotides, the CDR3 is TGCAGTGCTAGACAGGGGGCGGACTATGGCTACACCTTC. It is translated as CSARQGADYGYTF. This chain links TRBV20-1 with TRBJ1-2; 8 bases are a match to TRBD1. The V gene end was trimmed by 2 bases and the J gene end by 3 bases; junction bases not matched to a gene: 2. The CDR3 loop spans 13 amino acids. CDR1 and CDR2 from the germline V gene are DFQATT and SNEGSKA (reference sequence).

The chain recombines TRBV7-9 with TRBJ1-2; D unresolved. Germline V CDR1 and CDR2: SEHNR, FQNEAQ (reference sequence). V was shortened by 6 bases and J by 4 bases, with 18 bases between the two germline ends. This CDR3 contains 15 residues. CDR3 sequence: CASRFPGKNPYGYTF. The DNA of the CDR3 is TGTGCCAGCAGATTTCCCGGAAAAAATCCCTATGGCTACACCTTC.

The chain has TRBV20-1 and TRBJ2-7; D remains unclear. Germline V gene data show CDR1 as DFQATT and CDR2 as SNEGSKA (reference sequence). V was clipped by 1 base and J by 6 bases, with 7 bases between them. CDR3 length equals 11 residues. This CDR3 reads CSARVLPEQYF. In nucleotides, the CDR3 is TGCAGTGCTAGAGTCCTTCCCGAGCAGTACTTC.